This T cell receptor (beta chain) appears in the sequencing data of a study of PD-L1 blockade in urothelial cancer. Time point reported: peripheral blood 6 weeks after treatment start. Trimming took 4 bases from V and 3 from J; bases not matched to a gene: 5. The CDR3 totals 15 residues. Germline loops: CDR1 SGHNT, CDR2 YYREEE (reference sequence). The count of this clone is one. Only in-frame clones appear in the TCRdb table, and some are missing; sequencing was by immunoSEQ multiplex PCR. Of around 110,000 clones in the sample, around 90% are singletons; the top ten hold approximately 3.8%. The material was PBMCs, obtained around atezolizumab (anti-PD-L1) treatment. This chain connects TRBV5-4 to TRBJ2-3; 10 bases fit TRBD2. The sequence derives from a man aged 60-69 years with urothelial cancer. CDR3 loop: CASSPRSGGTDTQYF. The CDR3 region has the DNA TGTGCCAGCAGCCCCCGTAGCGGGGGGACAGATACGCAGTATTTT.